This TCR beta chain was profiled in a study of glioma-infiltrating T cells after dendritic cell vaccination. Overall study findings and caveats: Patients with more pretreatment TILs had longer time to progression and survival.

The CDR3 runs 18 residues. Germline lookup yields CDR1 SGHRS and CDR2 YFSETQ. With 0 bases clipped from V and 1 base from J, the junction kept 3 bases outside the gene matches. Here immunoSEQ multiplex PCR was the method, and the copy in TCRdb shows in-frame clones only, minus some. The table includes roughly 100,000 clones, approximately 81% detected once. A remark on this clone: Antigen: not known.

Isocitrate dehydrogenase mutation was absent in all glioblastoma patients. The sample consisted of blood, taken before dendritic cell vaccination. The chain joins TRBV5-1 to TRBJ2-1; TRBD2 agrees at 14 bases. This TCR came from a human donor with glioblastoma. The CDR3 is CASSLDGLAGGSYNEQFF. The CDR3 DNA is TGCGCCAGCAGCTTGGATGGACTAGCGGGGGGTTCCTACAATGAGCAGTTCTTC.